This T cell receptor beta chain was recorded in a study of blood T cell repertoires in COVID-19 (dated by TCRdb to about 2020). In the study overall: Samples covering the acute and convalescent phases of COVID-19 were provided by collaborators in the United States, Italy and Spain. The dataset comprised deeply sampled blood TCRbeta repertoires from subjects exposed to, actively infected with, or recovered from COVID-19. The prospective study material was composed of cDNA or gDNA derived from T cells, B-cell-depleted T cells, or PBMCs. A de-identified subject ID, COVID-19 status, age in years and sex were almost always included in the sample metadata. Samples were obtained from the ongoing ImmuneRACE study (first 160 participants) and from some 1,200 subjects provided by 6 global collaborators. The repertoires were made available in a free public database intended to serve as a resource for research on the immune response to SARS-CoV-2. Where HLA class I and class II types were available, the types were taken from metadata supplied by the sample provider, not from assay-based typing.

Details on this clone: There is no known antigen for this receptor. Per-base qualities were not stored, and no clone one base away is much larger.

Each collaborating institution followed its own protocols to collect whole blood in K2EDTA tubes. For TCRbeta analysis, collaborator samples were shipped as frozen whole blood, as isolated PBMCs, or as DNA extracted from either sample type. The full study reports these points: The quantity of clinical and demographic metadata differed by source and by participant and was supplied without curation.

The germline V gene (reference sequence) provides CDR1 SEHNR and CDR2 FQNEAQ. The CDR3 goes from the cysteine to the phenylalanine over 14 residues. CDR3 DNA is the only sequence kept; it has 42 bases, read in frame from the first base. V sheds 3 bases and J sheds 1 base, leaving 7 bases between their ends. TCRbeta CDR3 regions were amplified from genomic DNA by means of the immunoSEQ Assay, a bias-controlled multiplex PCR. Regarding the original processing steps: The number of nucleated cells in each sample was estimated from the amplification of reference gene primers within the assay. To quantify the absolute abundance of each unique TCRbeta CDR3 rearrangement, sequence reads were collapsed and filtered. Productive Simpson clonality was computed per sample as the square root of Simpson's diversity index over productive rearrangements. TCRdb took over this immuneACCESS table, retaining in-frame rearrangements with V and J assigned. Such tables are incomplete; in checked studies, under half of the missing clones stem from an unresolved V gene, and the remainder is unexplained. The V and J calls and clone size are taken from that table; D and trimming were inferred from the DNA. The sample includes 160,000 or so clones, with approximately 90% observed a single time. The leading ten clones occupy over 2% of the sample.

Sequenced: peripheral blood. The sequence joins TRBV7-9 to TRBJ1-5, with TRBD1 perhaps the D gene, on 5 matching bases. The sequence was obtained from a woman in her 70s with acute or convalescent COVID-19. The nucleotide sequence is TGTGCCAGCAGCTTGGAGGGGAGCAATCAGCCCCAGCATTTT. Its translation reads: CASSLEGSNQPQHF.